One and the same sample provided the 22 T cell receptor beta chains below, sequenced in a study of T cells after yellow fever vaccination (dated by TCRdb to about 2019). Read against the paper, the sample's treatment or condition label means: live attenuated yellow fever vaccine strain. The library relied on 5' RACE. TCRdb lists the instrument as Illumina NovaSeq 6000. TCRdb itself trimmed the public reads at Q25 with fastp, ran MiXCR and retained productive beta chains. When rows share a CDR3 protein, they turn into one entry using the most common DNA and genes. The sample table holds 400,000 to 450,000 distinct CDR3 sequences, of which around a sixth were seen once. Jointly, the top ten make up 15% to 20% of the sample. This specimen was PBMCs, taken before the yellow fever booster vaccination. All receptors come from a man between 18 and 29 years old who received the YFV17D yellow fever vaccine.

This clonotype was counted a few times. The chain has TRBV18 and TRBJ2-7; 13 nucleotides align to TRBD2. Germline CDR1 and CDR2: KGHSH and LQKENI. V shed 3 bases, J shed 3 bases, and the junction held 2 bases outside the gene matches. CDR3 length: 15 amino acids. CDR3 sequence reads: CASSPGTSGDYEQYF. CDR3 in DNA: TGTGCCAGCTCACCGGGGACTAGCGGGGACTACGAGCAGTACTTC.

This chain links TRBV18 with TRBJ1-3, with D hard to call. This CDR3 has 15 amino acids. Trimming left V 2 bases short and J 0 bases short, with 8 bases between. Germline V CDR1 and CDR2: KGHSH, LQKENI. The CDR3 is CASSPNLASGNTIYF. In DNA form, the CDR3 reads TGTGCCAGCTCACCAAATTTGGCCTCTGGAAACACCATATATTTT.

In this sample, this clonotype turned up a few times. The chain carries TRBV6-6 and TRBJ2-2, with D uncertain. Trimming left V 5 bases short and J 6 bases short, with 16 bases between. CDR3 length: 15 residues. Germline V gene sequence: CDR1 MNHNY, CDR2 SVGAGI (reference sequence). This CDR3 reads CASSLMTRPAGELFF. CDR3 DNA sequence: TGTGCCAGCAGTCTTATGACCCGCCCGGCCGGGGAGCTGTTTTTT.

The V call is TRBV28, the J call TRBJ2-7; TRBD2 aligns across 12 bases. Germline V gene sequence: CDR1 MDHEN, CDR2 SYDVKM. Trimming took 6 bases from V and 4 from J; bases not matched to a gene: 7. The CDR3 contains 15 residues. The CDR3 sequence: CASRSLAGGPYEQYV. The CDR3 coding sequence is TGTGCCAGCAGGTCACTAGCGGGGGGCCCGTACGAGCAGTACGTC.

This clonotype was counted only a few times. The CDR3 protein is CASSQDWEGVGAFF. Written as DNA, the CDR3 is TGCGCCAGCAGCCAAGATTGGGAAGGTGTAGGAGCTTTCTTT. The chain has TRBV4-3 and TRBJ1-1; no reliable D call. The germline V gene has CDR1 LGHNA and CDR2 YSLEER. The CDR3 runs to 14 residues. Trimming stripped 0 bases from V and 10 bases from J, with 15 bases between.

This chain connects TRBV7-7 to TRBJ2-5, with D perhaps TRBD1 or TRBD2 (5 bases each). Germline assignment: CDR1 SSHAT and CDR2 FNYEAQ (reference sequence). The CDR3 spans 13 residues. V gave up 8 bases and J gave up 3 bases, with 13 bases separating them. The CDR3 region is CASSPGAKETQYF. The CDR3 DNA is TGTGCCAGCTCCCCCGGGGCGAAAGAGACCCAGTACTTC.

This chain links TRBV20-1 with TRBJ1-1, with D possibly being TRBD1 (5 bases). V was clipped by 6 bases and J by 6 bases, with 23 bases between them. The CDR3 is 15 amino acids. The V gene's germline CDR1 is DFQATT and CDR2 SNEGSKA (reference sequence). CDR3 sequence: CSAQWGDWGLAEAFF. The CDR3 DNA reads as TGCAGTGCCCAATGGGGGGACTGGGGACTCGCTGAAGCTTTCTTT.

This clonotype was detected only a few times. V usage is TRBV7-9 and J usage is TRBJ2-5, with TRBD2 matching 7 bases. Germline V gene data show CDR1 as SEHNR and CDR2 as FQNEAQ (reference sequence). After removal of 5 bases from V and 4 bases from J, the junction contained 7 bases not matched to a gene. This CDR3 has 14 amino acids. This CDR3 is CASSLLASRETQYF. CDR3 DNA sequence: TGTGCCAGCAGCCTACTAGCGTCACGAGAGACCCAGTACTTC.

This clonotype was observed a handful of times. V usage is TRBV7-3 and J usage is TRBJ2-6; D is undetermined. This CDR3 contains 16 residues. The germline gives CDR1 SGHTA, CDR2 FQGTGA. Trimming pared 5 bases from V and 1 base from J, leaving 12 bases between. CDR3 loop: CASSPSSLSGANVLTF. The DNA for the CDR3 is TGTGCCAGCAGCCCATCGAGTCTTTCTGGGGCCAACGTCCTGACTTTC.

V is TRBV6-5 and J is TRBJ2-7; a possible D gene is TRBD1 (5 bases). Germline V lookup: CDR1 MNHEY, CDR2 SVGAGI. The V gene lost 3 bases and the J gene lost 4 bases, with 16 bases spanning the gap. This CDR3 has 15 residues. The chain's CDR3 is CASSYGQGNPYEQYF. CDR3 bases: TGTGCCAGCAGTTATGGGCAGGGCAATCCATACGAGCAGTACTTC.

The chain uses TRBV9 and TRBJ1-5; the match to TRBD1 covers 8 bases. The trim removed 3 bases at V and 4 bases at J, leaving 6 bases unmatched. The CDR3 extends over 15 amino acids. Germline CDR1 SGDLS, CDR2 YYNGEE. CDR3 region: CASSAGTGANQPQHF. The CDR3 bases are TGTGCCAGCAGCGCCGGGACAGGAGCGAATCAGCCCCAGCATTTT. The complete variable domain, with remaining parts taken from reference TRBV9 and TRBJ1-5, reads DSGVTQTPKHLITATGQRVTLRCSPRSGDLSVYWYQQSLDQGLQFLIQYYNGEERAKGNILERFSAQQFPDLHSELNLSSLELGDSALYFCASSAGTGANQPQHFGDGTRLSIL.

This clonotype has a handful of counts. The chain has TRBV20-1 and TRBJ2-1, with D unclear. V was cut by 3 bases and J by 13 bases, with 16 bases left in between. The CDR3 has 12 amino acids. Germline loops: CDR1 DFQATT, CDR2 SNEGSKA (reference sequence). The CDR3 bases are TGCAGTGCTAGCGTTTCTCCCCGTGGCCAGTTCTTC. It specifies CSASVSPRGQFF.

This clonotype turned up a few times. Here the CDR3 reads CSVRGHSNQPQHF. The CDR3 nucleotides read TGCAGCGTAAGGGGACATAGCAATCAGCCCCAGCATTTT. This chain uses TRBV29-1 with TRBJ1-5, with D tentatively TRBD1 (6 bases). V lost 6 bases and J 0 bases, leaving 9 bases between the germline ends. This CDR3 contains 13 residues. Germline V CDR1 and CDR2: SQVTM, ANQGSEA.

V is TRBV20-1 and J is TRBJ2-7, with no clear D. V was clipped by 0 bases and J by 1 base, with 10 bases between them. This CDR3 spans 14 amino acids. Germline assignment: CDR1 DFQATT and CDR2 SNEGSKA (reference sequence). The CDR3 DNA sequence: TGCAGTGCTAGAGATCCCCCGGAGTCCTACGAGCAGTACGTC. Residues: CSARDPPESYEQYV.

This chain uses TRBV27 with TRBJ1-1, with a tentative D call TRBD1 (6 bases). The CDR3 spans 16 residues. Trimming stripped 4 bases from V and 0 bases from J, with 15 bases between. CDR1 is MNHEY, CDR2 SMNVEV, per germline (reference sequence). Written as DNA, the CDR3 is TGTGCCAGCAGTTACGTGGGGGGCGCGATGAACACTGAAGCTTTCTTT. It yields the protein CASSYVGGAMNTEAFF.

The chain has TRBV18 and TRBJ1-5; D not resolved. From germline, CDR1 is KGHSH and CDR2 LQKENI. The V end was cut by 3 bases, the J end by 0 bases, with 12 bases between. This CDR3 region has 16 residues. CDR3 loop: CASSPNEVGSNQPQHF. CDR3 in DNA: TGTGCCAGCTCACCGAATGAGGTCGGTAGCAATCAGCCCCAGCATTTT.

In this sample, this clonotype turned up many times. One end of the junction is discordant with germline, which a read error may explain. V and J are TRBV18 and TRBJ1-4; 8 bases are a match to TRBD1. Looked up from germline, CDR1 is KGHSH and CDR2 is LQKENI. The CDR3 runs to 16 residues. CDR3 sequence: CASSPARDRFNGKLFF. CDR3 nucleotides: TGTGCCAGCTCGCCAGCCCGGGACAGGTTTAATGGAAAACTGTTTTTT. The variable domain in full, with the rest retrieved from reference TRBV18 and TRBJ1-4, is NAGVMQNPRHLVRRRGQEARLRCSPMKGHSHVYWYRQLPEEGLKFMVYLQKENIIDESGMPKERFSAEFPKEGPSILRIQQVVRGDSAAYFCASSPARDRFNGKLFFGSGTQLSVL.

This chain links TRBV6-6 with TRBJ2-1, with 9 nucleotides matching TRBD2. The CDR3 covers 15 residues. The ends lost 2 bases at V and 7 bases at J; junction bases unmatched: 6. The V gene's germline CDR1 is MNHNY and CDR2 SVGAGI (reference sequence). The CDR3 region has the DNA TGTGCCAGCAGTTACGGCGGGGGGGCATTTAATGAGCAGTTCTTC. Amino acid sequence: CASSYGGGAFNEQFF.

This clonotype was counted between two and nine times. The rearrangement uses TRBV7-2 and TRBJ2-7, with 10 bases lining up with TRBD1. V trimming: 2 bases; J trimming: 8 bases; junction bases outside the gene matches: 12. CDR3 size: 16 residues. Germline-derived CDR1 and CDR2 are SGHTA and FQGNSA. CDR3 bases: TGTGCCAGCAGCTTACTACCACGGACAGGGGGTTTGAAGCAGTACTTC. Protein sequence: CASSLLPRTGGLKQYF.

The V call is TRBV7-2, the J call TRBJ2-5; tentatively, D is TRBD2 (6 bases). The germline gives CDR1 SGHTA, CDR2 FQGNSA. With 3 bases removed from V and 3 bases from J, the gap between germline ends came to 14 bases. CDR3 length: 15 residues. As DNA, the CDR3 is TGTGCCAGCAGCTTTATACGGGGGAGAGAAGAGACCCAGTACTTC. This encodes CASSFIRGREETQYF.

This clonotype was seen a few times. The chain links TRBV6-5 to TRBJ2-1, with D unclear. Trimming removed 0 bases at V and 9 bases at J, with 12 bases between. This CDR3 is built from 14 residues. From germline, CDR1 is MNHEY and CDR2 SVGAGI. Here the CDR3 reads CASSYSLVLGEQFF. The CDR3 nucleotides read TGTGCCAGCAGTTACTCCTTAGTGTTGGGTGAGCAGTTCTTC.

The chain is built from TRBV20-1 and TRBJ2-1, with 11 bases fitting TRBD2. Germline V CDR1 and CDR2: DFQATT, SNEGSKA (reference sequence). The CDR3 contains 16 residues. V dropped 3 bases and J dropped 7; count of bases not matched to a gene: 11. The CDR3 bases are TGCAGTGCTAGGGGTTGGTCGACTAGCGGGGTGAATGAGCAGTTCTTC. This translates into CSARGWSTSGVNEQFF.